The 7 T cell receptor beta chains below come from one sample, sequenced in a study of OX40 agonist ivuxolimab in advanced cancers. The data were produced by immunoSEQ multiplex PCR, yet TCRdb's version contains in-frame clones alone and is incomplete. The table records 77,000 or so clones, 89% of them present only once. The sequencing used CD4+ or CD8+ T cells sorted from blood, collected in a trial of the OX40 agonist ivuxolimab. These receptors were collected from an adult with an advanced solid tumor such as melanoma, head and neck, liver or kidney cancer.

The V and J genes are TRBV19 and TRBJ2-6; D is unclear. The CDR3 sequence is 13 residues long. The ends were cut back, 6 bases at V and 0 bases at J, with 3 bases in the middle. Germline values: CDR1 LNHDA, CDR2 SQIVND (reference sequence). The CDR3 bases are TGTGCCAGTAGATCCTCTGGGGCCAACGTCCTGACTTTC. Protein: CASRSSGANVLTF. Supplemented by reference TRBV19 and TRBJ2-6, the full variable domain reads DGGITQSPKYLFRKEGQNVTLSCEQNLNHDAMYWYRQDPGQGLRLIYYSQIVNDFQKGDIAEGYSVSREKKESFPLTVTSAQKNPTAFYLCASRSSGANVLTFGAGSRLTVL.

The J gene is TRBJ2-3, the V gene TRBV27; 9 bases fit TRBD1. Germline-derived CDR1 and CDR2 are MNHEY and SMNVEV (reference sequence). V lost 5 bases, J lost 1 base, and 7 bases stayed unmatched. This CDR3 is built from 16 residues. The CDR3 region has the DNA TGTGCCAGCAGTCCGGGACAGGGCAGAGGCACAGATACGCAGTATTTT. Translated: CASSPGQGRGTDTQYF.

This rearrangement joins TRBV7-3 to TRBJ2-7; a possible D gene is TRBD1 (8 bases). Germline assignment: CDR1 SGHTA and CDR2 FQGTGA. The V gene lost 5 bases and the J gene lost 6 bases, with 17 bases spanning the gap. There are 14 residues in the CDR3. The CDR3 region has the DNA TGTGCCAGCAGCCTACAGGGGGGGAATGGCGAGCAGTACTTC. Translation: CASSLQGGNGEQYF.

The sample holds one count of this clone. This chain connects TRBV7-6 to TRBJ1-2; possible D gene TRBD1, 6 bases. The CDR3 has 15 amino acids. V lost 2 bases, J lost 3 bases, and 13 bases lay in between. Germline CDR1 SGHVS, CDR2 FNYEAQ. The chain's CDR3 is CASSLYTGNHYGYTF. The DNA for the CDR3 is TGTGCCAGCAGCTTATATACAGGGAACCACTATGGCTACACCTTC.

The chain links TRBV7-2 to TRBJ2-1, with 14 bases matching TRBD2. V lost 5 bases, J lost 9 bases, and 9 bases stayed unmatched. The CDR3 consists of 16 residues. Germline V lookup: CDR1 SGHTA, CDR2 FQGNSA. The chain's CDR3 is CASSPGLAGVGSEQFF. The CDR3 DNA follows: TGTGCCAGCAGCCCGGGACTAGCGGGAGTTGGGAGTGAGCAGTTCTTC.

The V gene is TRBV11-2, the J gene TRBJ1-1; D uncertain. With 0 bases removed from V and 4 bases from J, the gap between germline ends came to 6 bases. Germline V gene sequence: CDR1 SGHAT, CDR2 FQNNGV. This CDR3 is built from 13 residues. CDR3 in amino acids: CASSLDRGTEAFF. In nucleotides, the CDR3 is TGTGCCAGCAGCTTAGATAGAGGCACTGAAGCTTTCTTT.

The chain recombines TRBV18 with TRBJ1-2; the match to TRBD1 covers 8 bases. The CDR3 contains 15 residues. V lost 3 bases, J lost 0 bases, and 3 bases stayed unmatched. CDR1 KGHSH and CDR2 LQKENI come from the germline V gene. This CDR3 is CASSPATGANYGYTF. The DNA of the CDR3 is TGTGCCAGCTCACCCGCGACAGGGGCTAACTATGGCTACACCTTC.